This TCR beta chain was found in a study of shared clonotypes between healthy human individuals (dated by TCRdb to about 2020). With regard to the full study: The cohort comprised a couple of women and a few men aged 18 to 49 years. Per donor, leukapheresis produced somewhere between about 0.85 and 10 billion PBMCs. Blood TCR repertoires of roughly five healthy adults were deeply sequenced to estimate repertoire size and the extent of clonotype sharing between individuals. Per donor, three plates each were used for CD4 naive and CD4 memory, two for CD8 naive, and one for CD8 memory. To increase sequencing depth and limit assay-specific biases, different laboratories used diverse techniques to prepare libraries and sequence TCR repertoires. Broad study findings and their caveats: Because the study included a small number of donors, the genetic and exposure-history diversity represented was limited. Sampling was limited to blood, and TCR repertoires in tissue likely differ from TCR repertoires in blood. Even with the large sequencing depth, rarefaction of the sorted-subset datasets indicated that sequencing was incomplete. Pairwise subsampling indicated that sequencing depth was expected to affect the degree of clonotype sharing among donors. Naive subsets generally had larger estimated clonotype richness than memory subsets did. Compared with non-shared clonotypes, the clonotypes found in all four sorted-subset donors had higher generation probabilities. When several donors were compared, the shared fraction of clonotypes was about 5% for naive CD4, roughly 3.4% for naive CD8, 2% to 2.5% for memory CD4, and approximately 0.4% for memory CD8.

The junction shows trimming of 1 base on V and 1 base on J, plus 10 bases between the germline ends. The CDR3 holds 15 amino acids from the cysteine to the phenylalanine. Just the 45-base CDR3 DNA is kept, in frame starting at base 1. CDR1 is given as SGHTA and CDR2 as FQGNSA, both from the germline V gene. As concerns this clone: Its recognized antigen is unknown. Base-call qualities are not available, and no considerably larger clone is one nucleotide away.

Donors were healthy HIV-negative adults with no recently reported acute infections or vaccinations. Every donor was a Caucasian adult residing in Nashville, Tennessee, USA. CD4+ T cells were enriched by magnetic negative selection, after which naive cells were positively selected on CD45RA and the negative fraction was taken as the memory subset. Blood was collected by leukapheresis, and PBMCs were isolated by Ficoll-Histopaque density gradient centrifugation and then cryopreserved in liquid nitrogen vapor phase. Purity and quantity of every magnetically sorted T cell population were checked by analytical flow cytometry. Genomic DNA was isolated from every sorted fraction and measured by UV absorbance on a Nanodrop 2000c. Using the deep immunoSEQ assay, multiplex PCR amplified TCR CDR3 regions from genomic DNA. Extracted genomic DNA from each cell subset was spread evenly across all wells of several immunoSEQ 96-well plates, with each plate serving as a replicate. Each replicate PCR for sorted subsets received roughly 0.2 ug genomic DNA, equal to 30,000 or so T cell genomes. Purified libraries were measured with a Qubit 3.0 fluorometer, size-checked on a Bioanalyzer 2100, and measured again with the KAPA Library Quantification kit. A separate single-read 150-cycle Illumina NextSeq 550 flow cell was used to sequence each immunoSEQ 96-well plate. Under the source paper's analysis protocol: Because the immunoSEQ output included only junctional sequences and no quality scores, the filtering could not be the same as the filtering used for full-length reads. Sequences were annotated with PyIR, a Python wrapper for IgBLAST v1.9, using IMGT germline references to assign V/J genes and CDR3. Any read was removed if the V/J assignment was weak (E-value above 1e-6), the CDR3 was missing, or the read contained stop codons, out-of-frame junctions, or ambiguous translated residues. V3J clonotypes were defined by identical inferred V gene, J gene, and CDR3 amino acid sequence. Percentage overlap between repertoires was computed as shared unique clonotypes divided by the size of the smaller repertoire. RTK rarefaction, the Chao1 estimator, and Recon v2.1 estimates of unobserved clonotypes were used to assess repertoire richness. OLGA was used to compute generation probabilities for all TCRbeta clonotypes that the gDNA method yielded from a handful of donors. TCRdb carries this immuneACCESS record with in-frame sequences only. Its versions omit some clonotypes, under half of them owing to an unresolved V gene in the studies checked, with the rest unexplained. D and trimming come from the DNA, and the V and J calls and clone size come from that table. The sample table records some 2.4 million clones; 93% of these occur just once. Around 0.4% of the sample lies in the top ten.

This chain joins TRBV7-2 to TRBJ2-5, with no confident D gene call. Sequences were obtained from naive CD4+ T cells from PBMCs. This sample's cell subset or site label indicates: CD45RA+ positively selected. This receptor was identified in a man aged 18 to 30 in good health. Some clones in this sample may be carry-over from other donors' samples. The DNA sequence is TGTGCCAGCAGCTTAGTGGCCAGAACCCAAGAGACCCAGTACTTC. This encodes CASSLVARTQETQYF.